This T cell receptor beta chain derives from a study of T cell clonotyping in hematopoietic cell transplantation. Clones were read by immunoSEQ multiplex PCR, and TCRdb kept only the in-frame ones, dropping some. The sample yields approximately 8,700 clones, roughly 87% seen once. V was clipped by 5 bases and J by 8 bases, with 12 bases between them. The CDR3 has 12 amino acids. The germline V gene has CDR1 MNHEY and CDR2 SVGAGI. Sample time point: recipient sample about 28 days before transplant, after cytoreduction. The receptor comes from a woman in her sixties or seventies with acute myeloid leukemia. Some clones in this sample may be carry-over from other donors' samples. The sample in question was peripheral blood mononuclear cells, obtained before stem cell transplant. This chain links TRBV6-5 with TRBJ1-2; no definite D call. CDR3 sequence reads: CASSPVMRGYTF. CDR3 nucleotide sequence: TGTGCCAGCAGTCCCGTCATGAGAGGCTACACCTTC.